This TCR beta chain was obtained from a study of OX40 agonist ivuxolimab in advanced cancers. At the level of the study: Prior anti-PD-1, anti-PD-L1 or anti-CTLA-4 therapy was allowed; around 40% had some. A partial response was reached by three patients: one with hepatocellular carcinoma and two with cutaneous melanoma.

Findings and caveats of the study: The authors did not determine the antigen specificity of the expanded peripheral T cells. A proportion of nonresponders additionally exhibited low normalized T-cell clonal expansion.

The table came from immunoSEQ multiplex PCR; TCRdb's copy has only in-frame clones and leaves some out. There are around 63,000 clones in the sample; over 85% occur only once, and 1% to 1.2% lies in the top ten. This clone was seen more than once but under ten times. Antigen specificity is unknown. The sequence was collected from an adult with an advanced solid tumor such as melanoma, head and neck, liver or kidney cancer. Sample: CD4+ or CD8+ T cells sorted from blood, taken in a trial of the OX40 agonist ivuxolimab.

CDR3 sequence (DNA): TGTGCCAGCAGTGAAGTCTGGAGGGACTCACCCCTCCACTTT. Its translation: CASSEVWRDSPLHF. This chain joins TRBV6-4 and TRBJ1-6; D perhaps matches TRBD1 (5 bases). The V and J ends lost 3 bases and 10 bases respectively, with 13 bases between them. The CDR3 has 14 amino acids. In germline, CDR1 is MRHNA, CDR2 SNTAGT.